Following are 17 T cell receptor beta chains from one sample sequenced in a study of blood T cell repertoires in COVID-19. Clones were sequenced by immunoSEQ multiplex PCR, and TCRdb holds only the in-frame ones, with some missing. This sample has around 450,000 clones, with roughly 91% found just once. Sequencing was carried out using PBMCs or T cells enriched from blood (not recorded which). The receptor source for this set is a man aged 18 to 30 who had recovered from COVID-19.

This clone occurred once. This chain uses TRBV11-2 with TRBJ1-1; maybe TRBD1 (5 bases). The V gene lost 1 base and the J gene lost 4 bases, with 13 bases spanning the gap. Germline lookup yields CDR1 SGHAT and CDR2 FQNNGV. This CDR3 contains 15 residues. The CDR3 DNA reads as TGTGCCAGCAGCTTAGGCACAGGAGGGGTCACTGAAGCTTTCTTT. Translating it yields CASSLGTGGVTEAFF.

V is TRBV19 and J is TRBJ1-2; D remains unclear. Trimming shortened V by 0 bases and J by 5 bases, and 10 bases separated the two germline ends. This CDR3 is 14 amino acids long. CDR1 LNHDA and CDR2 SQIVND come from the germline V gene (reference sequence). DNA for the CDR3: TGTGCCAGTAGTATAGATCGGGGAGAGTATGGCTACACCTTC. It yields the protein CASSIDRGEYGYTF.

This sequence joins TRBV28 and TRBJ2-3, with 8 bases matching TRBD2. V lost 4 bases, J lost 3 bases, and 6 bases stayed unmatched. The CDR3 consists of 15 residues. Germline lookup yields CDR1 MDHEN and CDR2 SYDVKM. The CDR3 loop is CASSSGASGTDTQYF. CDR3 bases: TGTGCCAGCAGTTCCGGGGCTAGCGGGACAGATACGCAGTATTTT.

This chain links TRBV7-9 with TRBJ1-1; D gene ambiguous. Looked up from germline, CDR1 is SEHNR and CDR2 is FQNEAQ (reference sequence). There are 14 residues in the CDR3. Trimming left V 5 bases short and J 5 bases short, with 15 bases between. CDR3 region: CASSQAREGTEAFF. Written as DNA, the CDR3 is TGTGCCAGCAGCCAAGCGAGGGAAGGGACTGAAGCTTTCTTT.

The V gene is TRBV10-1, the J gene TRBJ2-3, with TRBD2 matching over 10 bases. The J segment lost 1 base and the V segment lost 2 bases, leaving 6 bases of the junction unmatched. The CDR3 is made up of 17 amino acids. Per germline, CDR1 WNHNN and CDR2 SYGVQD (reference sequence). CDR3 sequence reads: CASSEELAGVGTDTQYF. In DNA, the CDR3 is TGCGCCAGCAGTGAGGAGCTAGCGGGAGTGGGCACAGATACGCAGTATTTT.

This rearrangement joins TRBV12-3 or TRBV12-4 to TRBJ2-1; D gene unclear. The CDR3 runs 12 residues. Between the trimmed V and J ends, which lost 6 bases and 6 bases, there was a span of 9 bases. Here the CDR3 DNA reads TGTGCCAGCAGCGAGATTGGCAATGAGCAGTTCTTC. Its translation: CASSEIGNEQFF.

The V gene is TRBV20-1, the J gene TRBJ1-1; D gene unclear. V was shortened by 5 bases and J by 7 bases, with 11 bases between the two germline ends. CDR1 and CDR2 from the germline V gene are DFQATT and SNEGSKA (reference sequence). CDR3 length: 11 amino acids. The CDR3 loop reads CSARGVFEAFF. CDR3 in DNA: TGCAGTGCTCGCGGGGTTTTTGAAGCTTTCTTT.

The chain carries TRBV10-2 and TRBJ1-1; a possible D gene is TRBD1 (6 bases). V lost 6 bases and J lost 0, with 8 bases in between. This CDR3 region has 13 residues. CDR1 is WSHSY, CDR2 SAAADI, per germline. CDR3 in DNA: TGCGCCAGCAGGGACAGTTTGAACACTGAAGCTTTCTTT. It is translated as CASRDSLNTEAFF.

The rearrangement uses TRBV28 and TRBJ1-2; D perhaps matches TRBD1 (5 bases). V was clipped by 2 bases and J by 3 bases, with 13 bases between them. The CDR3 covers 15 residues. The germline V gene encodes CDR1 MDHEN and CDR2 SYDVKM. CDR3 bases: TGTGCCAGCAGTTTAGGGGCAGGCCGCGACTATGGCTACACCTTC. As protein: CASSLGAGRDYGYTF.

The J gene is TRBJ2-7, the V gene TRBV13; 11 bases are shared with TRBD2. This CDR3 is 15 amino acids long. Trimming removed 0 bases from V and 2 bases from J; junction bases left unmatched: 0. CDR1 and CDR2 (germline): PRHDT, FYEKMQ (reference sequence). CDR3 residues: CASSLGGLAAYEQYF. CDR3 DNA: TGTGCCAGCAGCTTAGGGGGACTAGCGGCCTACGAGCAGTACTTC.

This rearrangement joins TRBV19 to TRBJ1-2, with a weak D call TRBD1 (6 bases). CDR1 LNHDA and CDR2 SQIVND come from the germline V gene (reference sequence). V lost 6 bases and J 2 bases, leaving 16 bases between the germline ends. CDR3 length equals 15 residues. Written as DNA, the CDR3 is TGTGCCAGTAGCACTACCGGGACATCCAACTATGGCTACACCTTC. It encodes CASSTTGTSNYGYTF.

This rearrangement joins TRBV4-1 to TRBJ1-2; a possible D gene is TRBD1 (6 bases). V was pared by 0 bases and J by 4 bases, with 18 bases between. CDR3 length equals 17 residues. The germline gives CDR1 MGHRA, CDR2 YSYEKL. The CDR3 here is CASSQEPFQGYGYGYTF. In DNA, the CDR3 is TGCGCCAGCAGCCAAGAACCCTTCCAGGGGTATGGCTATGGCTACACCTTC.

The genes are TRBV29-1 and TRBJ1-1, with D maybe TRBD1 (6 bases). V was clipped by 6 bases and J by 6 bases, with 17 bases between them. Germline V gene sequence: CDR1 SQVTM, CDR2 ANQGSEA. The CDR3 is 13 amino acids. CDR3 in amino acids: CSVTGRFYPEAFF. The DNA for the CDR3 is TGCAGCGTAACAGGGAGATTCTATCCTGAAGCTTTCTTT.

This rearrangement joins TRBV15 to TRBJ1-2; 10 nucleotides line up with TRBD1. Germline CDR1 reads LNHNV; CDR2 reads YYDKDF (reference sequence). This CDR3 is 17 amino acids long. The V segment lost 3 bases and the J segment 0 bases; nucleotides outside the gene matches: 7. In DNA form, the CDR3 reads TGTGCCACCAGCAGGAGGACAGGGGGTCTAGCTAACTATGGCTACACCTTC. Translation gives CATSRRTGGLANYGYTF.

The chain carries TRBV15 and TRBJ1-5, with 9 bases aligning to TRBD1. This CDR3 region has 15 residues. The ends lost 3 bases at V and 4 bases at J; junction bases unmatched: 4. From germline, CDR1 is LNHNV and CDR2 YYDKDF (reference sequence). CDR3 sequence (DNA): TGTGCCACCAGCAGCGGGGACAGGGAAAATCAGCCCCAGCATTTT. Its translation: CATSSGDRENQPQHF.

The chain carries TRBV3-1 (or the pseudogene TRBV3-2) and TRBJ1-1; D ambiguous. CDR1 LGHDT and CDR2 YNNKEL come from the germline V gene (reference sequence). The V end lost 0 bases, the J end lost 2 bases, and 7 bases lay between the germline ends. This CDR3 has 14 residues. The CDR3 loop is CASSQEWRNTEAFF. In DNA, the CDR3 is TGTGCCAGCAGCCAAGAATGGAGAAACACTGAAGCTTTCTTT.

V usage is TRBV3-1 (or the pseudogene TRBV3-2) and J usage is TRBJ1-3; D not certain. This CDR3 contains 16 residues. Deletions cut 1 base from V and 4 bases from J, with 14 bases between. CDR1 LGHDT and CDR2 YNNKEL come from the germline V gene (reference sequence). CDR3 sequence: CASSQALFGLGNTIYF. The CDR3 region has the DNA TGTGCCAGCAGCCAAGCCCTCTTCGGGTTAGGAAACACCATATATTTT.